These 23 T cell receptor beta chains were sequenced from one sample in a study of blood T cell repertoires in COVID-19. The assay was immunoSEQ multiplex PCR, and TCRdb's table has in-frame clones only and misses some. The sample gives 200,000 to 250,000 clones, about 83% of which show up once; over 2% is in the top ten. The sample comprised PBMCs or T cells enriched from blood (not recorded which). Every receptor here comes from a woman aged 45-60 years who had recovered from COVID-19.

The chain uses TRBV19 and TRBJ1-4; tentative D call: TRBD1 (6 bases). V lost 5 bases, J lost 4 bases, and 8 bases lay in between. Germline-derived CDR1 and CDR2 are LNHDA and SQIVND (reference sequence). The CDR3 length is 13 residues. The CDR3 DNA sequence: TGTGCCAGTAGTGGACAGCTTAATGAAAAACTGTTTTTT. As protein: CASSGQLNEKLFF.

In DNA, the CDR3 is TGTGCCTGGAGTGCCCTAAGCTCTGGAAACACCATATATTTT. This encodes CAWSALSSGNTIYF. The V and J genes are TRBV30 and TRBJ1-3, with D unresolved. Germline V gene sequence: CDR1 GTSNPN, CDR2 SVGIG (reference sequence). V lost 1 base to trimming and J lost 0 bases, with 7 bases between them. The CDR3 covers 14 residues.

This clone was seen a handful of times. The chain uses TRBV3-1 (or the pseudogene TRBV3-2) and TRBJ2-1; 7 nucleotides line up with TRBD2. The CDR3 is 16 residues long. Germline lookup yields CDR1 LGHDT and CDR2 YNNKEL (reference sequence). The ends lost 6 bases at V and 8 bases at J; junction bases unmatched: 16. CDR3 nucleotides: TGTGCCAGCAGTCAGACTAGCTCCTCGAGGTGGGATGAGCAGTTCTTC. It specifies CASSQTSSSRWDEQFF.

This clone has only one observation. The chain joins TRBV6-7 to TRBJ2-7, with D tentatively TRBD2 (7 bases). TRBV6-7 is annotated as an ORF whose role is uncertain. The V and J ends lost 4 bases and 1 base respectively, with 20 bases between them. The CDR3 extends over 17 amino acids. For the CDR3, the DNA is TGTGCCAGCAGTTGCCCGACGGGGGGCGGCCCTTCCTACGAGCAGTACTTC. Protein sequence: CASSCPTGGGPSYEQYF.

This CDR3 is CASSRAGERNSPLHF. The CDR3 DNA is TGCGCCAGCAGCCGCGCAGGGGAGAGGAATTCACCCCTCCACTTT. The chain uses TRBV4-3 and TRBJ1-6; a possible D gene is TRBD1 (6 bases). The CDR3 covers 15 residues. Trimming took off 4 bases at V and 7 bases at J, with 14 bases between the two ends. CDR1 is LGHNA and CDR2 is YSLEER in the germline V gene.

V and J are TRBV15 and TRBJ2-1, with D perhaps matching TRBD1 (8 bases). The germline V gene encodes CDR1 LNHNV and CDR2 YYDKDF (reference sequence). Between the trimmed V and J ends, which lost 5 bases and 4 bases, there was a span of 15 bases. The CDR3 is 15 residues long. DNA of the CDR3: TGTGCCACCAGCTGGGGGAGGGACAGGTACAATGAGCAGTTCTTC. It translates to CATSWGRDRYNEQFF. Using reference TRBV15 and TRBJ2-1 for the parts outside the CDR3, the full variable domain is DAMVIQNPRYQVTQFGKPVTLSCSQTLNHNVMYWYQQKSSQAPKLLFHYYDKDFNNEADTPDNFQSRRPNTSFCFLDIRSPGLGDTAMYLCATSWGRDRYNEQFFGPGTRLTVL.

A single count supports this clone. V and J are TRBV6-5 and TRBJ2-5; TRBD1 agrees at 8 bases. After removal of 5 bases from V and 7 bases from J, the junction contained 9 bases not matched to a gene. Germline-derived CDR1 and CDR2 are MNHEY and SVGAGI. This CDR3 has 14 residues. Here the CDR3 reads CASSPPGGQGTQYF. Here the CDR3 DNA reads TGTGCCAGCAGTCCCCCGGGCGGACAGGGGACCCAGTACTTC.

A few counts support this clone. This chain uses TRBV3-1 (or the pseudogene TRBV3-2) with TRBJ2-3; a weak D match, TRBD1 (6 bases). Germline CDR1 reads LGHDT; CDR2 reads YNNKEL (reference sequence). This CDR3 spans 17 amino acids. Trimming cost V 2 bases and J 0 bases, with 15 bases left between them. The CDR3 loop reads CASSQPGQWGSTDTQYF. The DNA of the CDR3 is TGTGCCAGCAGCCAACCTGGACAGTGGGGGAGCACAGATACGCAGTATTTT.

This chain uses TRBV5-6 with TRBJ2-3; 11 positions agree with TRBD2. The CDR3 loop spans 16 amino acids. In germline, CDR1 is SGHDT, CDR2 YYEEEE. Losses at the gene ends were 5 bases for V and 5 bases for J; bases not matched to a gene: 10. As DNA, the CDR3 is TGTGCCAGCAGAGCTCCACTAGCGGGAGCCCAAGATACGCAGTATTTT. Residues: CASRAPLAGAQDTQYF.

The chain uses TRBV30 and TRBJ1-5, with a possible D match to TRBD1 (6 bases). This CDR3 is built from 13 residues. CDR1 is GTSNPN and CDR2 is SVGIG in the germline V gene (reference sequence). The V gene lost 2 bases and the J gene lost 4 bases, with 9 bases spanning the gap. CDR3 amino acids: CAWSKDRNQPQHF. Written as DNA, the CDR3 is TGTGCCTGGAGTAAAGACAGGAATCAGCCCCAGCATTTT.

The gene calls are TRBV29-1 and TRBJ2-1; 8 bases are a match to TRBD2. Per germline, CDR1 SQVTM and CDR2 ANQGSEA. This CDR3 is built from 16 residues. Trimming at V came to 1 base and at J to 3 bases, leaving 8 bases not matched to a gene. The CDR3 loop reads CSVEGPAGVHYNEQFF. Written as DNA, the CDR3 is TGCAGCGTTGAAGGCCCAGCGGGGGTCCACTACAATGAGCAGTTCTTC.

The gene calls are TRBV30 and TRBJ1-5, with D perhaps matching TRBD1 (5 bases). Germline V CDR1 and CDR2: GTSNPN, SVGIG (reference sequence). Between the trimmed V and J ends, which lost 2 bases and 7 bases, there was a span of 18 bases. There are 15 residues in the CDR3. The CDR3 DNA follows: TGTGCCTGGAGTCCCACTCAGGGTGCCGGGCAGCCCCAGCATTTT. Its translation is CAWSPTQGAGQPQHF.

This chain joins TRBV14 and TRBJ1-5; D remains ambiguous. From germline, CDR1 is SGHDN and CDR2 FVKESK. Trimming pared 1 base from V and 3 bases from J, leaving 4 bases between. The CDR3 length is 13 residues. The CDR3: CASSQGYNQPQHF. In DNA form, the CDR3 reads TGTGCCAGCAGCCAAGGTTACAATCAGCCCCAGCATTTT.

The CDR3 coding sequence is TGTGCCAGCAGCCTGAGACAGGGTCAGCCAGCAATGGGGCAGTTCTTC. Translating gives CASSLRQGQPAMGQFF. This chain links TRBV7-9 with TRBJ2-1, with TRBD1 matching 7 bases. The CDR3 consists of 16 residues. V lost 5 bases to trimming and J lost 12 bases; unmatched junction nucleotides: 19. Germline loops: CDR1 SEHNR, CDR2 FQNEAQ (reference sequence).

This rearrangement joins TRBV6-1 to TRBJ1-4, with 7 nucleotides matching TRBD1. The CDR3 covers 16 residues. Germline V gene sequence: CDR1 MNHNS, CDR2 SASEGT. The ends lost 4 bases at V and 3 bases at J; junction bases unmatched: 8. This chain's CDR3 is CASSVTGESPNEKLFF. In nucleotides, the CDR3 is TGTGCCAGCAGTGTAACAGGGGAGTCGCCTAATGAAAAACTGTTTTTT.

The chain is built from TRBV19 and TRBJ1-2, with D tentatively TRBD1 (6 bases). The V and J ends lost 6 bases and 7 bases respectively, with 18 bases between them. The CDR3 totals 14 residues. Germline CDR1 and CDR2: LNHDA and SQIVND (reference sequence). The DNA for the CDR3 is TGTGCCAGTAGCGCCCGGGGGGCTCTAGGTGGCTACACCTTC. It is translated as CASSARGALGGYTF.

The rearrangement joins TRBV9 to TRBJ1-1; no firm D call. The germline gives CDR1 SGDLS, CDR2 YYNGEE. Trimming cost V 0 bases and J 6 bases, with 9 bases left between them. CDR3 length: 13 residues. The CDR3 here is CASSVGPVPEAFF. In DNA form, the CDR3 reads TGTGCCAGCAGCGTAGGGCCAGTCCCTGAAGCTTTCTTT.

This clone has just one count. The V gene is TRBV6-5, the J gene TRBJ1-2, with D unclear. The CDR3 loop spans 12 amino acids. Trimming removed 11 bases from V and 0 bases from J, with 10 bases in between. Per germline, CDR1 MNHEY and CDR2 SVGAGI. The CDR3 here is CAEGGANYGYTF. CDR3 in DNA: TGTGCCGAGGGTGGAGCTAACTATGGCTACACCTTC.

The table lists this clone with a count of one. The DNA for the CDR3 is TGTGCCAGCCAGGACAATTCGGGAAACACCATATATTTT. This codes for CASQDNSGNTIYF. The chain joins TRBV3-1 (or the pseudogene TRBV3-2) to TRBJ1-3, with a weak D call TRBD1 (5 bases). The germline CDR1 and CDR2 sequences are LGHDT and YNNKEL (reference sequence). This CDR3 has 13 amino acids. Trimming removed 8 bases from V and 4 bases from J, with 12 bases in between.

The chain carries TRBV5-6 and TRBJ2-2; the match to TRBD2 covers 7 bases. The CDR3 consists of 15 residues. Germline V gene sequence: CDR1 SGHDT, CDR2 YYEEEE. The V segment lost 2 bases and the J segment 5 bases; nucleotides outside the gene matches: 6. CDR3 loop: CASSLAGLPTGELFF. The DNA of the CDR3 is TGTGCCAGCAGCTTAGCGGGGCTACCTACCGGGGAGCTGTTTTTT.

V and J are TRBV12-3 or TRBV12-4 and TRBJ1-1, with D unresolved. CDR3 length: 13 amino acids. V lost 3 bases, J lost 4 bases, and 9 bases lay in between. CDR3 in amino acids: CASSLAVGTEAFF. DNA of the CDR3: TGTGCCAGCAGTTTGGCGGTCGGCACTGAAGCTTTCTTT.

The chain has TRBV28 and TRBJ2-7; TRBD2 agrees at 11 bases. CDR1 and CDR2 from the germline V gene are MDHEN and SYDVKM. This CDR3 has 15 residues. J lost 0 bases, V lost 6 bases, and 4 bases had no gene match. The CDR3 reads CASRTSGSGSYEQYF. DNA of the CDR3: TGTGCCAGCAGAACTAGCGGGAGTGGCTCCTACGAGCAGTACTTC. Variable domain in full (rest from reference TRBV28 and TRBJ2-7): DVKVTQSSRYLVKRTGEKVFLECVQDMDHENMFWYRQDPGLGLRLIYFSYDVKMKEKGDIPEGYSVSREKKERFSLILESASTNQTSMYLCASRTSGSGSYEQYFGPGTRLTVT.

In this sample, this clone turned up once. The chain joins TRBV6-5 to TRBJ2-5; D ambiguous. CDR1 is MNHEY, CDR2 SVGAGI, per germline. This CDR3 has 12 residues. Deletions cut 10 bases from V and 2 bases from J, with 11 bases between. CDR3 sequence: CATRLGQETQYF. The CDR3, as DNA: TGTGCCACCAGGCTCGGGCAAGAGACCCAGTACTTC.